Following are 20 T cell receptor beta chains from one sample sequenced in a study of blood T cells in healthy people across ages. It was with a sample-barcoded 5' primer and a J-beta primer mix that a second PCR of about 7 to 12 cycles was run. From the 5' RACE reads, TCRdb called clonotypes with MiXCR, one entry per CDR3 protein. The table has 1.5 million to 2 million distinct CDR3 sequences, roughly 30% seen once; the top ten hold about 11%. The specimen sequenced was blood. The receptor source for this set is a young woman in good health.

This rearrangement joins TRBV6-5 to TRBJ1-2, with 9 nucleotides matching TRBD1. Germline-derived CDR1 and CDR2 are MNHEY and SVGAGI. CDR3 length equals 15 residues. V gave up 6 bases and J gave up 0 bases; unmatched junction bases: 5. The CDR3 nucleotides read TGTGCCAGCAGATCGGACAGGGGCCCTAACTATGGCTACACCTTC. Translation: CASRSDRGPNYGYTF.

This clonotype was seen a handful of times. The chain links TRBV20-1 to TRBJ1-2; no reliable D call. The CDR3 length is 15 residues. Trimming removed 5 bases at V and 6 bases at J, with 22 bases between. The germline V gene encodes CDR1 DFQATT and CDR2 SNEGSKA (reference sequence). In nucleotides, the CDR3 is TGCAGTGCTGGTGGACCGGGCCAATTTGGGGATGGCTACACCTTC. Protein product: CSAGGPGQFGDGYTF.

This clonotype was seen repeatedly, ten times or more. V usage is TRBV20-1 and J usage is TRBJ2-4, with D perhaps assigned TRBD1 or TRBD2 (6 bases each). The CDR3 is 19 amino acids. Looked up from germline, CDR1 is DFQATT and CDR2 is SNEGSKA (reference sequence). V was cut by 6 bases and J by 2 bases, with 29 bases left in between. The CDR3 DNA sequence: TGCAGTGCACCAGATAGCCGTATTCGGGGGCCGCTGACCAAAAACATTCAGTACTTC. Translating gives CSAPDSRIRGPLTKNIQYF.

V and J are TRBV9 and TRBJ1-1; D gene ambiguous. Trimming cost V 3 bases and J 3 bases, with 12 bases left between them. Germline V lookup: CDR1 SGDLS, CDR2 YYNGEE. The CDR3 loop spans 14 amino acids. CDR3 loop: CASSGGWSDTEAFF. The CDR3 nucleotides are TGTGCCAGCAGCGGCGGGTGGTCAGACACTGAAGCTTTCTTT.

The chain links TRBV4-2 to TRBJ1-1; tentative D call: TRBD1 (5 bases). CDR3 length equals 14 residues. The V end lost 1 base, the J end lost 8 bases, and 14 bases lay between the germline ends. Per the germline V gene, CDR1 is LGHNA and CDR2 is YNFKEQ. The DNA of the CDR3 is TGTGCCAGCAGCCAAGGGGGGACCGCCAGAGAAGCTTTCTTT. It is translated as CASSQGGTAREAFF.

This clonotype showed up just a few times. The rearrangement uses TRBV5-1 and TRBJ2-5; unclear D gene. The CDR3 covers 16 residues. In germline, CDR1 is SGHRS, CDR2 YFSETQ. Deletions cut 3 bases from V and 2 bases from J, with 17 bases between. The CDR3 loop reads CASSSTPTPAQETQYF. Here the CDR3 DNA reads TGCGCCAGCAGCTCAACCCCAACCCCTGCTCAAGAGACCCAGTACTTC.

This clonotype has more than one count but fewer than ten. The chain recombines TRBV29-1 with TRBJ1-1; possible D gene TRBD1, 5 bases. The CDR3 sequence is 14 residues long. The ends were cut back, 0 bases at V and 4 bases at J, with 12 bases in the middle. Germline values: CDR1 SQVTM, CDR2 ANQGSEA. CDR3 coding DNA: TGCAGCGTTGAAGAGACGGCAGGGACCACTGAAGCTTTCTTT. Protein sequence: CSVEETAGTTEAFF. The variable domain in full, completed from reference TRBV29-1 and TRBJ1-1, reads SAVISQKPSRDICQRGTSLTIQCQVDSQVTMMFWYRQQPGQSLTLIATANQGSEATYESGFVIDKFPISRPNLTFSTLTVSNMSPEDSSIYLCSVEETAGTTEAFFGQGTRLTVV.

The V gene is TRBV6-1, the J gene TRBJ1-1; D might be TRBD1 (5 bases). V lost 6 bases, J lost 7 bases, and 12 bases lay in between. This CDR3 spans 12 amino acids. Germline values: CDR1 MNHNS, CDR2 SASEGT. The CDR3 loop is CASSQGHSEAFF. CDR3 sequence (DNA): TGTGCCAGCAGCCAAGGACACAGTGAAGCTTTCTTT.

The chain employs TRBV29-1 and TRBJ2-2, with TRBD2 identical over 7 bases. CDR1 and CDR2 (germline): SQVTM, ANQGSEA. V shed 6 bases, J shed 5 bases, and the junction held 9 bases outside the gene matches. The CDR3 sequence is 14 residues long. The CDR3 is CSVGLGGETGELFF. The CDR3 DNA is TGCAGCGTGGGTTTGGGGGGGGAAACCGGGGAGCTGTTTTTT.

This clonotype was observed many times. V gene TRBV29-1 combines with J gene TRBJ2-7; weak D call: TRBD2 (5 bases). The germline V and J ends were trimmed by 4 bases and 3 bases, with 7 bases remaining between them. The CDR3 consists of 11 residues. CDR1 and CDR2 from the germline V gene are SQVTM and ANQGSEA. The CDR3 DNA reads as TGCAGCGTTGGGGAGATCTACGAGCAGTACTTC. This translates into CSVGEIYEQYF.

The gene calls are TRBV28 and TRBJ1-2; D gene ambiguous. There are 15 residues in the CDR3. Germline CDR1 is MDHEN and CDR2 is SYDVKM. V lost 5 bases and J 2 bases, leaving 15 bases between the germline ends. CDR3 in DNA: TGTGCCAGCAGTACTGGACCGTGGGGAAACTATGGCTACACCTTC. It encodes CASSTGPWGNYGYTF.

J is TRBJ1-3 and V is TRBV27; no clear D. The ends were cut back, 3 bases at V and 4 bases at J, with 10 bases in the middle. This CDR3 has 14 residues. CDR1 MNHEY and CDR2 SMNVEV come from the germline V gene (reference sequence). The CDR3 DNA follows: TGTGCCAGCAGTTTCCGAGGGTCCGGAAACACCATATATTTT. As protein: CASSFRGSGNTIYF.

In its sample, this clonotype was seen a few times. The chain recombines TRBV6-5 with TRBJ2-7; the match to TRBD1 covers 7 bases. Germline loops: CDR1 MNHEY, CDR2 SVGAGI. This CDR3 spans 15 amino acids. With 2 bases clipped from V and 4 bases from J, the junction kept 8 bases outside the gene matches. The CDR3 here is CASSYQSMTGYEQYF. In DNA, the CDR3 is TGTGCCAGCAGTTACCAATCGATGACAGGGTACGAGCAGTACTTC.

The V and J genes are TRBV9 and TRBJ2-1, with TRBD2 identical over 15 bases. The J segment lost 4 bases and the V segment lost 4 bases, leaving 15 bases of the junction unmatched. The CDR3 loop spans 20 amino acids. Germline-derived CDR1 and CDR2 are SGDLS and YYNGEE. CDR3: CASSPVGLAGGLGSYNEQFF. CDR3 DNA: TGTGCCAGCAGCCCAGTAGGACTAGCGGGGGGGCTAGGATCATACAATGAGCAGTTCTTC.

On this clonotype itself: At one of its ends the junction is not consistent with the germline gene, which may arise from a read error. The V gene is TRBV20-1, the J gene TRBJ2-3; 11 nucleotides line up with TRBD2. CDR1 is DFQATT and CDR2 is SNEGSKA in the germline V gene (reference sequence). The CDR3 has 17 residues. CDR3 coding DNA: TGCAGTGTTAGACCGGGACTAGCGGAAAAAAGCACAGATACGCAGTATTTT. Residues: CSVRPGLAEKSTDTQYF.

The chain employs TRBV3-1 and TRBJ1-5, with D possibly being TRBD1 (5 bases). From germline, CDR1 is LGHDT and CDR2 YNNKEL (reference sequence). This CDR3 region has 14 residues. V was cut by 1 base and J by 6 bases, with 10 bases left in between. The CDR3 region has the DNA TGTGCCAGCAGCCAAGCAGGGTCTCTTCAGCCCCAGCATTTT. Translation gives CASSQAGSLQPQHF. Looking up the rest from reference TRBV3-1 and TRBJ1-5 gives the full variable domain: DTAVSQTPKYLVTQMGNDKSIKCEQNLGHDTMYWYKQDSKKFLKIMFSYNNKELIINETVPNRFSPKSPDKAHLNLHINSLELGDSAVYFCASSQAGSLQPQHFGDGTRLSIL.

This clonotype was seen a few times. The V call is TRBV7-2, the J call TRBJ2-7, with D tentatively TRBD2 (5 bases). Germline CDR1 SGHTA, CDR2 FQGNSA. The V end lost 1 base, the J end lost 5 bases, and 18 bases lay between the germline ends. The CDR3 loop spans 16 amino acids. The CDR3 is CASSLVSPRLGDEQYF. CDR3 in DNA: TGTGCCAGCAGCTTAGTCTCCCCCAGGCTCGGGGACGAGCAGTACTTC. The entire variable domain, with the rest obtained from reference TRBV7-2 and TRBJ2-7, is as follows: GAGVSQSPSNKVTEKGKDVELRCDPISGHTALYWYRQSLGQGLEFLIYFQGNSAPDKSGLPSDRFSAERTGGSVSTLTIQRTQQEDSAVYLCASSLVSPRLGDEQYFGPGTRLTVT.

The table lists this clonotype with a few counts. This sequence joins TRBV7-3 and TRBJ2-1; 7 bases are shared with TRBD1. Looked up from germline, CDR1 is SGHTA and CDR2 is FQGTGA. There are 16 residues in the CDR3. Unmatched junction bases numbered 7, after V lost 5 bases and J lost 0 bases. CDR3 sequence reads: CASSDGTDLSYNEQFF. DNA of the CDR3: TGTGCCAGCAGCGACGGGACAGACCTCTCCTACAATGAGCAGTTCTTC.

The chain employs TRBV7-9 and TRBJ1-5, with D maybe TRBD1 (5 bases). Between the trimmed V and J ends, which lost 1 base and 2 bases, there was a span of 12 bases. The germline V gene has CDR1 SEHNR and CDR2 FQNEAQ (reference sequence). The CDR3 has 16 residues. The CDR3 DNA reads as TGTGCCAGCAGCTTAGGGCTGGGGGAAGGCAATCAGCCCCAGCATTTT. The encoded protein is CASSLGLGEGNQPQHF. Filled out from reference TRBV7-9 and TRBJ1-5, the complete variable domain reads DTGVSQNPRHKITKRGQNVTFRCDPISEHNRLYWYRQTLGQGPEFLTYFQNEAQLEKSRLLSDRFSAERPKGSFSTLEIQRTEQGDSAMYLCASSLGLGEGNQPQHFGDGTRLSIL.

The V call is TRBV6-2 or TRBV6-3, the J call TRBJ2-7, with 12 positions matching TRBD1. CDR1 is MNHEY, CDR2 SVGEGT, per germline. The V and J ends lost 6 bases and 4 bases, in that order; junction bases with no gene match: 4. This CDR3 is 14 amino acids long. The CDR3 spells CASRAGQGAYEQYF. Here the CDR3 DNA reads TGTGCCAGCAGGGCGGGACAGGGGGCTTACGAGCAGTACTTC.